Listed below are T cell receptor beta chains from one sample, sequenced in a study of yellow fever vaccine responses in identical twins. TCRdb recomputed calls from the RT-PCR reads with MiXCR, one row per CDR3 protein. This sample carries 30,000 to 40,000 distinct CDR3 sequences, 45% to 65% of them seen once, and the ten largest clones take about 4.6%. The specimen comprised T cells from blood (PBMCs), unsorted or a sorted subset (not recorded which), sampled before or after yellow fever vaccination (not recorded which). The source of these receptors is a woman under 30 who received the yellow fever vaccine. CDR3s include the opening cysteine and the closing phenylalanine or tryptophan. A D gene is named only where the DNA matches it firmly. Not all rows give a size; the values are once, few, many and, for expanded clones, a class.

clone size	D gene	V gene	J gene	CDR3 protein	CDR3 DNA
-	-	TRBV29-1	TRBJ1-1	CSVEVTTAEAFF	TGCAGCGTTGAAGTTACTACGGCTGAAGCTTTCTTT
-	TRBD1	TRBV20-1	TRBJ2-7	CSARTGGGYEQYF	TGCAGTGCTAGGACAGGGGGTGGATACGAGCAGTACTTC
once	-	TRBV11-1	TRBJ2-7	CASSSWGASSYEQYF	TGTGCCAGCAGCTCCTGGGGGGCGAGCTCCTACGAGCAGTACTTC
-	TRBD2	TRBV11-3	TRBJ2-3	CASSFSTIGLAGRDTQYF	TGTGCCAGCAGCTTTTCAACCATTGGACTAGCGGGTCGAGATACGCAGTATTTT
-	TRBD2	TRBV29-1	TRBJ2-1	CSVEGEASGSNEQFF	TGCAGCGTTGAAGGGGAGGCTAGCGGGAGCAATGAGCAGTTCTTC
-	-	TRBV29-1	TRBJ2-2	CSVAPPGSNTGELFF	TGCAGCGTTGCCCCACCGGGATCGAACACCGGGGAGCTGTTTTTT
-	TRBD2	TRBV9	TRBJ2-7	CASSVGLAGEQYF	TGTGCCAGCAGCGTAGGACTAGCGGGAGAGCAGTACTTC
-	-	TRBV2	TRBJ1-1	CASRTTGNTEAFF	TGTGCCAGCAGGACGACAGGGAACACTGAAGCTTTCTTT
-	-	TRBV11-3	TRBJ2-7	CASVAGTQVPNEQYF	TGTGCCAGCGTCGCCGGGACTCAAGTCCCCAACGAGCAGTACTTC
-	-	TRBV5-1	TRBJ2-2	CASNSGSNTGELFF	TGCGCCAGCAATAGCGGTTCGAACACCGGGGAGCTGTTTTTT
-	-	TRBV6-5	TRBJ2-4	CASSYGGAGAKNIQYF	TGTGCCAGCAGTTACGGGGGGGCAGGAGCCAAAAACATTCAGTACTTC
few	TRBD1	TRBV11-3	TRBJ1-1	CASSTGQGRTEAFF	TGTGCCAGCAGCACGGGACAGGGGAGAACTGAAGCTTTCTTT
once	TRBD2	TRBV11-3	TRBJ2-1	CASSHRLASYNEQFF	TGTGCCAGCAGCCACAGACTAGCCTCCTACAATGAGCAGTTCTTC
-	-	TRBV7-6	TRBJ2-7	CASSFPNPYEQYF	TGTGCCAGCAGCTTCCCAAATCCCTACGAGCAGTACTTC
-	-	TRBV15	TRBJ2-3	CATGGHVADTQYF	TGTGCCACCGGGGGTCACGTCGCAGATACGCAGTATTTT
few	TRBD1	TRBV2	TRBJ1-1	CASRDRVLVNTEAFF	TGTGCCAGCAGGGACAGGGTTTTGGTGAACACTGAAGCTTTCTTT
-	-	TRBV28	TRBJ1-5	CASSSPGRGNQPQHF	TGTGCCAGCAGTAGCCCGGGACGGGGCAATCAGCCCCAGCATTTT
few	TRBD1	TRBV29-1	TRBJ1-3	CSVAGGPAGNTIYF	TGCAGCGTCGCAGGGGGCCCCGCTGGAAACACCATATATTTT
-	-	TRBV15	TRBJ2-7	CATSKPDSLSYEQYF	TGTGCCACCAGCAAACCGGACAGCCTCTCCTACGAGCAGTACTTC
-	-	TRBV15	TRBJ1-3	CATSRARNSGNTIYF	TGTGCCACCAGCAGGGCCAGAAACTCTGGAAACACCATATATTTT
-	TRBD1	TRBV23-1	TRBJ1-5	CPAVKDRGPSNQPQHF	TGCCCAGCAGTCAAAGACAGGGGGCCTAGCAATCAGCCCCAGCATTTT
-	-	TRBV9	TRBJ1-1	CASRNTGTGGTEAFF	TGTGCCAGCAGGAATACAGGGACTGGTGGAACTGAAGCTTTCTTT
-	-	TRBV4-1	TRBJ1-3	CASSQSPTGRGNTIYF	TGCGCCAGCAGCCAATCACCAACGGGCCGAGGAAACACCATATATTTT
-	-	TRBV7-2	TRBJ2-7	CASSRSYEQYF	TGTGCCAGCAGCCGTTCCTACGAGCAGTACTTC
once	TRBD1	TRBV4-1	TRBJ1-2	CASSQGRQGWQGYTF	TGCGCCAGCAGCCAAGGGAGACAGGGTTGGCAGGGCTACACCTTC
-	TRBD2	TRBV10-3	TRBJ2-1	CAISKATGTSGGAGQFF	TGTGCCATCAGTAAAGCTACGGGGACTAGCGGGGGGGCTGGGCAGTTCTTC
few	-	TRBV11-1	TRBJ1-4	CASSLDRTATNEKLFF	TGTGCCAGCAGCTTAGACAGGACCGCAACTAATGAAAAACTGTTTTTT